Listed below are T cell receptor beta chains from one sample, sequenced in a study of beta chain features in type 1 diabetes. Data came from immunoSEQ multiplex PCR; TCRdb stores just in-frame clones and leaves some out. This sample has around 150,000 clones, with approximately 10% found just once. The sample taken for sequencing was central memory CD4+ T cells from blood. The source of these receptors is a man in his thirties or forties with type 1 diabetes. CDR3s include the opening cysteine and the closing phenylalanine or tryptophan. D genes are given only for firm matches. Size is stated for part of the rows, as once, few or many counts, or as a class when the clone is expanded.

J | V | size | D | CDR3 | DNA
TRBJ1-2 | TRBV28 | - | - | CASSGLSRQRYGYTF | TGTGCCAGCAGTGGCCTCTCTAGACAGCGTTATGGCTACACCTTC
TRBJ2-7 | TRBV28 | - | TRBD1 | CASSLGQTYEQYF | TGTGCCAGCAGTTTGGGACAGACCTACGAGCAGTACTTC
TRBJ2-2 | TRBV18 | few | TRBD1 | CASSPRTPGGNTGELFF | TGTGCCAGCTCACCAAGGACTCCAGGGGGCAACACCGGGGAGCTGTTTTTT
TRBJ2-5 | TRBV5-6 | few | - | CASSSRETQYF | TGTGCCAGCAGCTCTCGAGAGACCCAGTACTTC
TRBJ1-5 | TRBV19 | few | TRBD1 | CASSVQGTSQPQHF | TGTGCCAGTAGTGTACAGGGGACAAGCCAGCCCCAGCATTTT
TRBJ2-5 | TRBV28 | - | - | CASSHPSTETQYF | TGTGCCAGCAGCCACCCTAGCACGGAGACCCAGTACTTC
TRBJ2-5 | TRBV15 | few | - | CATSFQVQETQYF | TGTGCCACCTCTTTCCAGGTACAAGAGACCCAGTACTTC
TRBJ2-7 | TRBV6-1 | - | - | CASTMKRTEQYF | TGTGCCAGCACCATGAAGAGGACAGAGCAGTACTTC
TRBJ2-5 | TRBV9 | - | TRBD2 | CASSVGMLAGQETQYF | TGTGCCAGCAGCGTAGGGATGCTAGCGGGACAGGAGACCCAGTACTTC
TRBJ1-4 | TRBV19 | few | - | CASMQFQAPNEKLFF | TGTGCCAGTATGCAGTTTCAGGCTCCCAATGAAAAACTGTTTTTT
TRBJ1-4 | TRBV7-2 | few | TRBD1 | CASSRQGRDEKLFF | TGTGCCAGCAGTCGACAGGGGAGGGATGAAAAACTGTTTTTT
TRBJ1-5 | TRBV7-2 | - | - | CASSFQGSNQPQHF | TGTGCCAGCAGTTTCCAGGGTAGCAATCAGCCCCAGCATTTT
TRBJ2-2 | TRBV5-1 | - | - | CASSSDAQGNTGELFF | TGCGCCAGCAGTTCGGATGCACAGGGAAACACCGGGGAGCTGTTTTTT
TRBJ2-1 | TRBV7-8 | few | TRBD2 | CASSFGGAVYNEQFF | TGTGCCAGCAGCTTCGGGGGGGCGGTCTACAATGAGCAGTTCTTC
TRBJ1-2 | TRBV6-6 | - | - | CASSYVRGANYGYTF | TGTGCCAGCAGTTACGTCAGGGGTGCTAACTATGGCTACACCTTC
TRBJ2-7 | TRBV11-1 | - | - | CASSRTGYEQYF | TGTGCCAGCAGCCGAACAGGGTACGAGCAGTACTTC
TRBJ2-1 | TRBV9 | - | TRBD2 | CASSRTYGRSSYNEQFF | TGTGCCAGCAGCCGGACCTACGGGAGGTCCTCCTACAATGAGCAGTTCTTC
TRBJ2-3 | TRBV15 | - | - | CATSRDPGDTQYF | TGTGCCACCAGCAGAGATCCCGGAGATACGCAGTATTTT
TRBJ2-7 | TRBV7-3 | few | TRBD2 | CASSSPSGDYEQYF | TGTGCCAGCAGCTCGCCTAGCGGGGACTACGAGCAGTACTTC
TRBJ2-7 | TRBV7-2 | few | - | CASSSPGTGYYEQYF | TGTGCCAGCAGCTCCCCTGGGACTGGATACTACGAGCAGTACTTC
TRBJ2-7 | TRBV5-1 | - | TRBD2 | CASSLGTSGPYEQYF | TGCGCCAGCAGCTTGGGGACTAGCGGACCCTACGAGCAGTACTTC
TRBJ2-1 | TRBV5-1 | - | TRBD2 | CASSEGLAGVNEQFF | TGCGCCAGCAGCGAGGGACTAGCGGGAGTGAATGAGCAGTTCTTC
TRBJ2-1 | TRBV23-1 | - | TRBD2 | CASSGSRTSGLYNEQFF | TGCGCCAGCAGTGGATCGCGGACTAGCGGGCTGTACAATGAGCAGTTCTTC
TRBJ2-2 | TRBV5-1 | - | TRBD2 | CASSLETSGATGELFF | TGCGCCAGCAGCTTGGAAACTAGCGGAGCCACCGGGGAGCTGTTTTTT
TRBJ2-3 | TRBV4-3 | - | TRBD2 | CASALNSGIADTQYF | TGCGCCAGTGCACTAAATAGCGGGATAGCAGATACGCAGTATTTT
TRBJ2-1 | TRBV28 | - | TRBD2 | CASTLGGGSGRGNEQFF | TGTGCCAGCACCCTGGGTGGGGGTAGCGGGAGGGGGAATGAGCAGTTCTTC
TRBJ2-3 | TRBV28 | - | TRBD2 | CASSPAGSLAADTQYF | TGTGCCAGCAGCCCAGCGGGGAGCCTCGCGGCAGATACGCAGTATTTT
TRBJ2-3 | TRBV28 | few | - | CAIEADADTQYF | TGTGCCATCGAGGCAGACGCAGATACGCAGTATTTT
TRBJ1-1 | TRBV4-3 | few | TRBD1 | CASSQDLGGITEAFF | TGCGCCAGCAGCCAAGATTTAGGGGGCATCACTGAAGCTTTCTTT
TRBJ2-7 | TRBV28 | - | - | CASSLPGHEQYF | TGTGCCAGCAGTTTGCCAGGGCACGAGCAGTACTTC
TRBJ2-7 | TRBV28 | few | - | CASSRASTGSSYEQYF | TGTGCCAGCAGCCGGGCATCGACAGGAAGCTCCTACGAGCAGTACTTC